This note documents a single T cell receptor (beta chain) sequence. Its target is unknown. Germline V gene lookup returns CDR1 SGHTS and CDR2 YDEGEE. The CDR3 has 17 amino acids. The V segment lost 3 bases and the J segment 6 bases; nucleotides outside the gene matches: 14. Clones were read by immunoSEQ multiplex PCR, and TCRdb kept only the in-frame ones, dropping some. Seen here are approximately 100,000 clones, roughly nine tenths observed once, and the top ten hold roughly 1.2%. This entry comes from a study of T cell responses to AZD1222 COVID-19 vaccine. Findings and caveats of the study: Baseline serology detected seropositivity in only six AZD1222 recipients.

The specimen comprised peripheral blood, sampled on day 0 of AZD1222 vaccination. This chain links TRBV5-8 with TRBJ2-2; 7 bases map to TRBD2. This TCR was recovered from an adult in good health. The CDR3 DNA reads as TGTGCCAGCAGCTCGGGCCGTAGGACTAGAACGGCCGGGGAGCTGTTTTTT. Its protein product is CASSSGRRTRTAGELFF.